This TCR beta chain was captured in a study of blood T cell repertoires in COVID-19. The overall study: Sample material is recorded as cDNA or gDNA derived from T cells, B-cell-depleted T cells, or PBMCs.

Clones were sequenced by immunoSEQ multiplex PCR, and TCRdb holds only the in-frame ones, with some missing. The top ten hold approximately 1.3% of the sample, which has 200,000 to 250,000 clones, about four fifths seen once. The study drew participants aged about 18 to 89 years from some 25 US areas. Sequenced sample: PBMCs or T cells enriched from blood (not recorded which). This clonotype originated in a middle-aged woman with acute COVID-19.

The DNA for the CDR3 is TGTGCCAGCAGTTTACTAAATCAGCCCCAGCATTTT. Its translation: CASSLLNQPQHF. V and J are TRBV28 and TRBJ1-5; D not resolved. Germline V gene lookup returns CDR1 MDHEN and CDR2 SYDVKM. V lost 2 bases to trimming and J lost 4 bases, with 3 bases between them. The CDR3 is made up of 12 amino acids. The entire variable domain, with the rest obtained from reference TRBV28 and TRBJ1-5, is as follows: DVKVTQSSRYLVKRTGEKVFLECVQDMDHENMFWYRQDPGLGLRLIYFSYDVKMKEKGDIPEGYSVSREKKERFSLILESASTNQTSMYLCASSLLNQPQHFGDGTRLSIL.